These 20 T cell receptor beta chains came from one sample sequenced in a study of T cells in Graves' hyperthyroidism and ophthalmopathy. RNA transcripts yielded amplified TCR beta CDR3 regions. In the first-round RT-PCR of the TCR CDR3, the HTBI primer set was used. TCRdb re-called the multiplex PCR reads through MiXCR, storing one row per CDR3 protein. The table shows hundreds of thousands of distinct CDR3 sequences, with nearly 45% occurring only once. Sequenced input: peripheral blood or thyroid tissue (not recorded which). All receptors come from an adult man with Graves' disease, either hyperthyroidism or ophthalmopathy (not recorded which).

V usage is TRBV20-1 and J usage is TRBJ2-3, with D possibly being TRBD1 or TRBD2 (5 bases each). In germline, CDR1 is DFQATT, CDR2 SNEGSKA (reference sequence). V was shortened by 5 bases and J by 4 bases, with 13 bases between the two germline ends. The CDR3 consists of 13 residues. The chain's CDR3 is CSAYQGPSDTQYF. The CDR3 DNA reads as TGCAGTGCTTACCAGGGACCCTCAGATACGCAGTATTTT.

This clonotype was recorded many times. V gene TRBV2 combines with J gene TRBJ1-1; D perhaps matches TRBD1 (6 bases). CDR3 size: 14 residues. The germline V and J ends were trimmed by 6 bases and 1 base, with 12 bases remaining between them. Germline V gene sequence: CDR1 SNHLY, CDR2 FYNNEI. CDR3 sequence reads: CASRAGTPNTEAFF. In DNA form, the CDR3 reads TGTGCCAGCAGAGCCGGGACACCGAACACTGAAGCTTTCTTT.

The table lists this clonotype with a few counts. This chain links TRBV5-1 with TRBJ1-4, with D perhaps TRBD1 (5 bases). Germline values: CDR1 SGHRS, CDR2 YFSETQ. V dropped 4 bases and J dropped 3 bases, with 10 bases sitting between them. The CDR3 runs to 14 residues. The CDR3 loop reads CASSPDTSNEKLFF. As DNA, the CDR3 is TGCGCCAGCAGCCCGGACACCTCTAATGAAAAACTGTTTTTT.

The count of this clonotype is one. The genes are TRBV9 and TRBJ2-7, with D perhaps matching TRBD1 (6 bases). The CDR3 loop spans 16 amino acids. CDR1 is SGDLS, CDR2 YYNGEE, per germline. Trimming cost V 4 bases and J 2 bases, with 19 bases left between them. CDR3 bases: TGTGCCAGCAGCTTAGCGAAGTCAGGGGTGGCCTACGAGCAGTACTTC. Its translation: CASSLAKSGVAYEQYF.

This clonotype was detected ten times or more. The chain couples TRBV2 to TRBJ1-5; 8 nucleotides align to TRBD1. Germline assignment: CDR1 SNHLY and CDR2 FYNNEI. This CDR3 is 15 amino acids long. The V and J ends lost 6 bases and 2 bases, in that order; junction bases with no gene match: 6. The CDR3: CASRGPGQGNQPQHF. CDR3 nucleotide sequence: TGTGCCAGCAGGGGGCCGGGACAGGGCAATCAGCCCCAGCATTTT.

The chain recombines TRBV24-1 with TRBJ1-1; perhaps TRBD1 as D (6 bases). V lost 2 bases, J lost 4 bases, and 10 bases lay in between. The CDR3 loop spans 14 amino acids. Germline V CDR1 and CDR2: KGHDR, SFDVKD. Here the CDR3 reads CATSDSRTATEAFF. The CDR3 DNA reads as TGTGCCACCAGTGATTCAAGGACAGCCACTGAAGCTTTCTTT.

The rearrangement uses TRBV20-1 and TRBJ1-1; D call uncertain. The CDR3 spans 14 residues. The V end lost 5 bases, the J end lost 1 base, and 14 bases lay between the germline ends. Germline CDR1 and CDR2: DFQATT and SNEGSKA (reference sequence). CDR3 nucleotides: TGCAGTGCTTCCCCAGGAATCGCGAACACTGAAGCTTTCTTT. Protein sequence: CSASPGIANTEAFF.

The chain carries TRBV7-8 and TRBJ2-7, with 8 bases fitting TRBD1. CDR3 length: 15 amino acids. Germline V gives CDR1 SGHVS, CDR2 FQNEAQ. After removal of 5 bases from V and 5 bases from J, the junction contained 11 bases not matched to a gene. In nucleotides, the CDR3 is TGTGCCAGCAGCCAGCCGCGGACAGGGTTCGACGAGCAGTACTTC. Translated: CASSQPRTGFDEQYF.

In nucleotides, the CDR3 is TGTGCCAGCATTACACTGGTTCGGAACACTGAAGCTTTCTTT. Its translation: CASITLVRNTEAFF. The chain couples TRBV28 to TRBJ1-1; D remains ambiguous. Germline-derived CDR1 and CDR2 are MDHEN and SYDVKM. Trimming removed 7 bases at V and 1 base at J, with 13 bases between. The CDR3 is 14 residues long.

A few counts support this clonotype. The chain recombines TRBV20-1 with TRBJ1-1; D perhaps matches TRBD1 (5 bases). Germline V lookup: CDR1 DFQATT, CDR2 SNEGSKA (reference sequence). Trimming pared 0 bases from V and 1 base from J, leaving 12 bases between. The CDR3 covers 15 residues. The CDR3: CSARDSGGRNTEAFF. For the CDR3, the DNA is TGCAGTGCTAGAGATAGCGGGGGAAGGAACACTGAAGCTTTCTTT.

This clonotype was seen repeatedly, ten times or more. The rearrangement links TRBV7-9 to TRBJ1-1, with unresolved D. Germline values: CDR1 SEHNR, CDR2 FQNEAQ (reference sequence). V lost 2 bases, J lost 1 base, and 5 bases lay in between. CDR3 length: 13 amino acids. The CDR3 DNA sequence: TGTGCCAGCAGCTTAATGCAGAACACTGAAGCTTTCTTT. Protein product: CASSLMQNTEAFF.

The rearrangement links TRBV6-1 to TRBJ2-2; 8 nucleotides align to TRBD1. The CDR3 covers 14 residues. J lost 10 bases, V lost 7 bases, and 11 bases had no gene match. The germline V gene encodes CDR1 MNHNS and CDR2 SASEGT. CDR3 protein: CASNRGSGRKELFF. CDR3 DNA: TGTGCCAGCAACAGGGGGTCGGGGAGGAAGGAGCTGTTTTTT.

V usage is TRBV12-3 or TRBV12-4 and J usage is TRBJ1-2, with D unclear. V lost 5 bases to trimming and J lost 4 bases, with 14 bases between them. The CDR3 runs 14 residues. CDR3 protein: CASSPLRTVYGYTF. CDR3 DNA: TGTGCCAGCAGTCCACTCAGGACGGTCTATGGCTACACCTTC.

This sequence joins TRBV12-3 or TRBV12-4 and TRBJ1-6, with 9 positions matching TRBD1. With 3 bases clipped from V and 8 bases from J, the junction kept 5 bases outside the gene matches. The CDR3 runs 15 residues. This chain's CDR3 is CASSLGQGAYSPLHF. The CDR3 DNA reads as TGTGCCAGCAGTTTGGGACAGGGCGCCTATTCACCCCTCCACTTT.

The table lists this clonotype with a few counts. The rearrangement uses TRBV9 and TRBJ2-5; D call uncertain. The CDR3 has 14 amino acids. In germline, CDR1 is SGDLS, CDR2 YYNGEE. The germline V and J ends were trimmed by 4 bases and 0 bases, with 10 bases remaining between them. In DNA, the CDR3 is TGTGCCAGCAGCCTGGGGATAAACCAAGAGACCCAGTACTTC. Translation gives CASSLGINQETQYF.

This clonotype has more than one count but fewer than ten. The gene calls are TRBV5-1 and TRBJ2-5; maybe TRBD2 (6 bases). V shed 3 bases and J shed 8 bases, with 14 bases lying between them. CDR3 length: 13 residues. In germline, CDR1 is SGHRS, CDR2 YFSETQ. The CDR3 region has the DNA TGCGCCAGCAGCTCACTAGTCGGGAGCACCCAGTACTTC. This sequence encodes CASSSLVGSTQYF.

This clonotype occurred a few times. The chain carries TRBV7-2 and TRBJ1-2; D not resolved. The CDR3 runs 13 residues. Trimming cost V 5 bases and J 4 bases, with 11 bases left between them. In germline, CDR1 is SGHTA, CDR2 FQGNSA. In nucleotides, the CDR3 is TGTGCCAGCAGCGCAAGCTCGGTCTATGGCTACACCTTC. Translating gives CASSASSVYGYTF.

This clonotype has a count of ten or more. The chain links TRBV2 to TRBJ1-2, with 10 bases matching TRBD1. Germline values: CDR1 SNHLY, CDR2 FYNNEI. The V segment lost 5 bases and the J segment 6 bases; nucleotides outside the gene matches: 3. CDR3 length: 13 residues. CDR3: CASSPGTGDGYTF. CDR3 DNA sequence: TGTGCCAGCAGTCCCGGGACAGGGGATGGCTACACCTTC.

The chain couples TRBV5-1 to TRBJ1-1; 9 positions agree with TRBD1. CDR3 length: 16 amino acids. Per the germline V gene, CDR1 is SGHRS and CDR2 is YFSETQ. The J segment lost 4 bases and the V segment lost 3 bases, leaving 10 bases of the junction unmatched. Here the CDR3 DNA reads TGCGCCAGCAGCTGGGGGGAGGACAGGGGAGGCACTGAAGCTTTCTTT. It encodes CASSWGEDRGGTEAFF.

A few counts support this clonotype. Here the CDR3 reads CASSQQGVDTF. The CDR3 DNA is TGTGCCAGCAGCCAACAGGGTGTCGACACCTTC. This sequence joins TRBV7-2 and TRBJ1-2; D may be TRBD1 (6 bases). The CDR3 runs 11 residues. Trimming removed 5 bases at V and 12 bases at J, with 13 bases between. Germline V gene data show CDR1 as SGHTA and CDR2 as FQGNSA. Drawing the rest from reference TRBV7-2 and TRBJ1-2, the complete variable domain is GAGVSQSPSNKVTEKGKDVELRCDPISGHTALYWYRQSLGQGLEFLIYFQGNSAPDKSGLPSDRFSAERTGGSVSTLTIQRTQQEDSAVYLCASSQQGVDTFGSGTRLTVV.